The 13 T cell receptor beta chains presented below share a single source sample, sequenced in a study of OX40 agonist ivuxolimab in advanced cancers. Data came from immunoSEQ multiplex PCR; TCRdb stores just in-frame clones and leaves some out. Of 20,000 to 25,000 clones listed, nearly 90% were seen once; the top ten hold around 34%. The sample here was CD4+ or CD8+ T cells sorted from blood, taken in a trial of the OX40 agonist ivuxolimab. These receptors were collected from an adult with an advanced solid tumor such as melanoma, head and neck, liver or kidney cancer.

V gene TRBV10-2 combines with J gene TRBJ2-1; 8 nucleotides align to TRBD1. Per germline, CDR1 WSHSY and CDR2 SAAADI. The CDR3 runs to 14 residues. The trim removed 3 bases at V and 6 bases at J, leaving 4 bases unmatched. The DNA of the CDR3 is TGCGCCAGCAGTGACCCAGGGGGCTTCAATGAGCAGTTCTTC. Its protein is CASSDPGGFNEQFF.

The chain couples TRBV5-5 to TRBJ2-2, with a tentative D call TRBD1 (5 bases). The germline V gene has CDR1 SGHKS and CDR2 YYEKEE (reference sequence). The V gene lost 6 bases and the J gene lost 6 bases, with 15 bases spanning the gap. This CDR3 spans 14 amino acids. CDR3 coding DNA: TGTGCCAGCACCGAACTCAGGGTGTCCGGGGAGCTGTTTTTT. It translates to CASTELRVSGELFF.

The CDR3: CASSLDRTSTDTQYF. CDR3 coding DNA: TGCGCCAGCAGCTTGGACCGAACTAGCACAGATACGCAGTATTTT. V usage is TRBV5-1 and J usage is TRBJ2-3; D unclear. The length of the CDR3 is 15 residues. The germline gives CDR1 SGHRS, CDR2 YFSETQ. Trimming removed 0 bases at V and 0 bases at J, with 8 bases between.

The rearrangement uses TRBV5-6 and TRBJ2-7, with TRBD2 as a possible D gene (5 bases). Trimming took 2 bases from V and 6 from J, leaving 9 bases between them. Germline V lookup: CDR1 SGHDT, CDR2 YYEEEE. The length of the CDR3 is 12 residues. CDR3 loop: CASSFGLSEQYF. Written as DNA, the CDR3 is TGTGCCAGCAGCTTCGGACTCTCCGAGCAGTACTTC. The full variable domain, its missing parts supplied by reference TRBV5-6 and TRBJ2-7, is DAGVTQSPTHLIKTRGQQVTLRCSPKSGHDTVSWYQQALGQGPQFIFQYYEEEERQRGNFPDRFSGHQFPNYSSELNVNALLLGDSALYLCASSFGLSEQYFGPGTRLTVT.

The CDR3 region has the DNA TGTGCCAGCAGTTACCGGGATAGAGGAGGCTACACCTTC. It is translated as CASSYRDRGGYTF. This chain links TRBV6-5 with TRBJ1-2, with D unclear. Germline lookup yields CDR1 MNHEY and CDR2 SVGAGI. The CDR3 runs 13 residues. Trimming shortened V by 2 bases and J by 8 bases, and 12 bases separated the two germline ends.

CDR3 in DNA: TGTGCCAGCAGCTTTCTTCAGTACAATGAGCAGTTCTTC. This translates into CASSFLQYNEQFF. V gene TRBV11-2 combines with J gene TRBJ2-1; D is unresolved. The germline CDR1 and CDR2 sequences are SGHAT and FQNNGV. The CDR3 covers 13 residues. Trimming took 3 bases from V and 4 from J, leaving 7 bases between them. The whole variable domain, remainder taken from reference TRBV11-2 and TRBJ2-1, is EAGVAQSPRYKIIEKRQSVAFWCNPISGHATLYWYQQILGQGPKLLIQFQNNGVVDDSQLPKDRFSAERLKGVDSTLKIQPAKLEDSAVYLCASSFLQYNEQFFGPGTRLTVL.

The chain couples TRBV6-6 to TRBJ1-1; weak D call: TRBD1 (6 bases). Trimming pared 0 bases from V and 5 bases from J, leaving 13 bases between. The CDR3 has 15 amino acids. From germline, CDR1 is MNHNY and CDR2 SVGAGI (reference sequence). The CDR3 nucleotides are TGTGCCAGCAGTTACTCTTCGGGGGCGCTGACTGAAGCTTTCTTT. Its translation: CASSYSSGALTEAFF.

The chain employs TRBV10-2 and TRBJ2-7; 10 bases align to TRBD1. With V trimmed by 11 bases and J by 7 bases, 35 bases remained unmatched. CDR1 is WSHSY, CDR2 SAAADI, per germline. The CDR3 extends over 21 amino acids. The DNA for the CDR3 is TGCGCCGGGGTCCTGGGGCGTGATGTGGGCGGGACAGGGGAATCCACGGGGGAGCAGTACTTC. It specifies CAGVLGRDVGGTGESTGEQYF.

This clone was counted once. The CDR3 reads CAWSVFRGSGYTF. CDR3 in DNA: TGTGCCTGGAGTGTCTTCCGGGGGTCTGGCTACACCTTC. The chain uses TRBV30 and TRBJ1-2, with D perhaps matching TRBD1 (5 bases). The V and J ends lost 0 bases and 7 bases respectively, with 12 bases between them. This CDR3 is 13 amino acids long. Germline CDR1 is GTSNPN and CDR2 is SVGIG (reference sequence).

CDR3: CASSPDWAGDYGYTF. DNA of the CDR3: TGCGCCAGCAGCCCAGACTGGGCCGGAGACTATGGCTACACCTTC. The chain carries TRBV5-1 and TRBJ1-2; D is undetermined. Germline V CDR1 and CDR2: SGHRS, YFSETQ. The CDR3 is 15 residues long. Between the trimmed V and J ends, which lost 4 bases and 3 bases, there was a span of 16 bases.

J is TRBJ1-4 and V is TRBV7-6; 8 bases are a match to TRBD1. CDR1 SGHVS and CDR2 FNYEAQ come from the germline V gene. The CDR3 totals 16 residues. The V segment lost 1 base and the J segment 4 bases; nucleotides outside the gene matches: 5. The CDR3 loop reads CASSLEDREFNEKLFF. In DNA form, the CDR3 reads TGTGCCAGCAGCTTAGAGGACAGGGAATTTAATGAAAAACTGTTTTTT.

This clone showed up just once. The CDR3 sequence is CASSLGGLAGAANEQFF. CDR3 in DNA: TGTGCCAGCAGCTTGGGGGGACTAGCGGGAGCGGCCAATGAGCAGTTCTTC. The chain combines TRBV5-4 with TRBJ2-1; 14 bases match TRBD2. The V segment lost 0 bases and the J segment 6 bases; nucleotides outside the gene matches: 5. The CDR3 length is 17 residues. The germline V gene encodes CDR1 SGHNT and CDR2 YYREEE (reference sequence).

The chain combines TRBV29-1 with TRBJ2-1, with 8 bases fitting TRBD2. V was clipped by 4 bases and J by 7 bases; unmatched bases: 15. Germline V gene sequence: CDR1 SQVTM, CDR2 ANQGSEA. CDR3 length: 16 amino acids. CDR3 in amino acids: CSVGGLSGRTGNEQFF. DNA for the CDR3: TGCAGCGTTGGAGGTTTGAGCGGGAGAACGGGGAATGAGCAGTTCTTC.